The 22 T cell receptor beta chains below all came from one sample that was sequenced in a study of beta chain features in type 1 diabetes (dated by TCRdb to the late 2010s). Libraries were constructed by the immunoSEQ multiplex PCR assay. The entire isolated RNA was reverse transcribed using the High Capacity cDNA Reverse Transcription Kit, and thus expressed TCRB transcripts were sequenced. In TCRdb, the immuneACCESS table is reduced to in-frame sequences with V and J assigned. These tables do not hold every clone; where another copy was compared, an unresolved V gene accounts for under half, and the others remain unexplained. In all, the sample holds over 700,000 clones, and 15% to 20% of those were seen once. In total, the top ten clones hold 0.023% of the sample. The sample consisted of naive CD4+ T cells from blood. Read against the paper, the sample's cell subset or site label means: true naive CD4+ T cells. The origin of the receptors is a woman aged 18-35 years in good health.

In this sample, this clone turned up a few times. This sequence joins TRBV15 and TRBJ1-2; possible D gene TRBD1, 6 bases. Trimming shortened V by 3 bases and J by 4 bases, and 12 bases separated the two germline ends. Germline loops: CDR1 LNHNV, CDR2 YYDKDF (reference sequence). This CDR3 contains 14 residues. The CDR3 sequence is CATSSLDSGYGYTF. The CDR3 bases are TGTGCCACCAGCAGCCTGGACAGCGGCTATGGCTACACCTTC.

This clone was observed a handful of times. This sequence joins TRBV18 and TRBJ2-7; TRBD2 matches at 12 bases. The CDR3 totals 17 residues. With 3 bases clipped from V and 3 bases from J, the junction kept 9 bases outside the gene matches. CDR1 KGHSH and CDR2 LQKENI come from the germline V gene. Here the CDR3 reads CASSPGLAGLQNYEQYF. In DNA form, the CDR3 reads TGTGCCAGCTCACCTGGACTAGCGGGGCTGCAAAACTACGAGCAGTACTTC.

With regard to this clone: Other DNA sequences in this specimen translate into the identical CDR3. V usage is TRBV9 and J usage is TRBJ2-5; D is unclear. CDR3 length equals 15 residues. V lost 4 bases and J 2 bases, leaving 15 bases between the germline ends. In germline, CDR1 is SGDLS, CDR2 YYNGEE. The CDR3 DNA is TGTGCCAGCAGCTCCACCCCGTCAGGACAAGAGACCCAGTACTTC. Its protein is CASSSTPSGQETQYF. The full variable domain, in which reference TRBV9 and TRBJ2-5 provide the parts outside the CDR3, is DSGVTQTPKHLITATGQRVTLRCSPRSGDLSVYWYQQSLDQGLQFLIQYYNGEERAKGNILERFSAQQFPDLHSELNLSSLELGDSALYFCASSSTPSGQETQYFGPGTRLLVL.

The chain carries TRBV7-2 and TRBJ1-1; the D gene is possibly TRBD1 (6 bases). V lost 5 bases to trimming and J lost 1 base, with 8 bases between them. There are 13 residues in the CDR3. Germline V gives CDR1 SGHTA, CDR2 FQGNSA. The CDR3 DNA is TGTGCCAGCAGCGAGGACAGGAACACTGAAGCTTTCTTT. Translation gives CASSEDRNTEAFF.

This clone came up a few times. The chain links TRBV6-5 to TRBJ1-2, with 7 bases fitting TRBD1. V trimming: 2 bases; J trimming: 4 bases; junction bases outside the gene matches: 4. The CDR3 spans 14 residues. Germline-derived CDR1 and CDR2 are MNHEY and SVGAGI. This CDR3 reads CASSYAQGVYGYTF. The CDR3 DNA reads TGTGCCAGCAGTTACGCCCAGGGGGTCTATGGCTACACCTTC.

This chain uses TRBV15 with TRBJ2-2, with 13 bases aligning to TRBD2. This CDR3 has 19 residues. Trimming at V came to 0 bases and at J to 12 bases, leaving 16 bases not matched to a gene. The germline V gene has CDR1 LNHNV and CDR2 YYDKDF (reference sequence). CDR3 DNA: TGTGCCACCAGCAGAGATCTACCACGACTAGCGGGAGGACAGGAGAAGCTGTTTTTT. It yields the protein CATSRDLPRLAGGQEKLFF.

This clone was seen a few times. V and J are TRBV21-1 and TRBJ2-1; TRBD2, the table's D call, was not compared with the DNA. TRBV21-1 counts as a pseudogene. This CDR3 has 15 residues. CDR3 amino acids: CARGPGTSGSNEQFF. CDR3 DNA sequence: TGTGCCAGGGGCCCTGGGACTAGCGGGAGCAATGAGCAGTTCTTC.

This chain uses TRBV6-6 with TRBJ2-2; the match to TRBD2 covers 7 bases. V lost 8 bases to trimming and J lost 1 base; unmatched junction nucleotides: 7. The germline V gene has CDR1 MNHNY and CDR2 SVGAGI (reference sequence). The CDR3 consists of 15 residues. CDR3 in amino acids: CASGTGGLNTGELFF. In DNA form, the CDR3 reads TGTGCCAGCGGAACGGGGGGTTTGAACACCGGGGAGCTGTTTTTT.

This chain connects TRBV2 to TRBJ2-2; D is perhaps TRBD2 (6 bases). Germline-derived CDR1 and CDR2 are SNHLY and FYNNEI. CDR3 length: 14 amino acids. V lost 6 bases and J lost 5, with 13 bases in between. For the CDR3, the DNA is TGTGCCAGCAGCGTGTTAGGGAGGACCGGGGAGCTGTTTTTT. Residues: CASSVLGRTGELFF.

J is TRBJ2-2 and V is TRBV10-1; no reliable D call. Trimming cost V 5 bases and J 1 base, with 5 bases left between them. The CDR3 is 13 amino acids. CDR1 and CDR2 from the germline V gene are WNHNN and SYGVQD (reference sequence). CDR3 bases: TGCGCCAGCAGTCGCGGGAACACCGGGGAGCTGTTTTTT. Its translation is CASSRGNTGELFF.

This rearrangement joins TRBV15 to TRBJ1-2; D call uncertain. CDR1 LNHNV and CDR2 YYDKDF come from the germline V gene (reference sequence). The CDR3 covers 14 residues. The V end lost 0 bases, the J end lost 4 bases, and 9 bases lay between the germline ends. As DNA, the CDR3 is TGTGCCACCAGCAGAGACGGCGGGGTCTATGGCTACACCTTC. Translation gives CATSRDGGVYGYTF.

A word on this clone: Other DNA sequences within the sample encode an identical CDR3. The V and J genes are TRBV7-2 and TRBJ1-5; D gene ambiguous. The CDR3 consists of 12 residues. Deletions cut 1 base from V and 6 bases from J, with 4 bases between. Germline V gene lookup returns CDR1 SGHTA and CDR2 FQGNSA. The CDR3 nucleotides are TGTGCCAGCAGCTTAGATGGTCAGCCCCAGCATTTT. It yields the protein CASSLDGQPQHF.

This clone was seen only a few times. The chain employs TRBV6-5 and TRBJ1-1; possible D gene TRBD1, 5 bases. V shed 6 bases and J shed 1 base, with 12 bases lying between them. Per the germline V gene, CDR1 is MNHEY and CDR2 is SVGAGI. The CDR3 has 14 residues. Written as DNA, the CDR3 is TGTGCCAGCAGATCGGGGCGGGGGAACACTGAAGCTTTCTTT. Translating it yields CASRSGRGNTEAFF.

The genes are TRBV28 and TRBJ1-4, with D hard to call. Germline CDR1 is MDHEN and CDR2 is SYDVKM. The V end lost 4 bases, the J end lost 3 bases, and 18 bases lay between the germline ends. CDR3 size: 17 residues. CDR3 DNA: TGTGCCAGCAGTTCCCGGGGTGAGAGGGAGCCTAATGAAAAACTGTTTTTT. Amino acid sequence: CASSSRGEREPNEKLFF.

This chain links TRBV7-9 with TRBJ1-1; D is unclear. The germline gives CDR1 SEHNR, CDR2 FQNEAQ (reference sequence). V was clipped by 2 bases and J by 10 bases, with 14 bases between them. The CDR3 runs to 13 residues. The DNA for the CDR3 is TGTGCCAGCAGCTTAATGGAACAGACGTCAGCTTTCTTT. It encodes CASSLMEQTSAFF. The full variable domain, its missing parts supplied by reference TRBV7-9 and TRBJ1-1, is DTGVSQNPRHKITKRGQNVTFRCDPISEHNRLYWYRQTLGQGPEFLTYFQNEAQLEKSRLLSDRFSAERPKGSFSTLEIQRTEQGDSAMYLCASSLMEQTSAFFGQGTRLTVV.

This clone was counted a few times. The chain recombines TRBV5-1 with TRBJ2-1; 10 bases map to TRBD1. CDR3 length: 15 amino acids. Per the germline V gene, CDR1 is SGHRS and CDR2 is YFSETQ. Trimming removed 5 bases from V and 3 bases from J; junction bases left unmatched: 5. The CDR3 DNA is TGCGCCAGCAGTGAAGGACAGGGGGGCTACAATGAGCAGTTCTTC. Protein sequence: CASSEGQGGYNEQFF.

This clone was observed a handful of times. CDR3 sequence: CASSLSVGRIHEQFF. In DNA form, the CDR3 reads TGTGCCAGCAGTTTATCGGTTGGCAGGATCCATGAGCAGTTCTTC. V usage is TRBV28 and J usage is TRBJ2-1; unclear D gene. Trimming took off 1 base at V and 8 bases at J, with 15 bases between the two ends. Germline V gives CDR1 MDHEN, CDR2 SYDVKM. The CDR3 consists of 15 residues.

This clone was seen ten or more times. V usage is TRBV21-1 and J usage is TRBJ1-1; the table's D call TRBD1 went unverified against the DNA. TRBV21-1 is labeled a pseudogene. The CDR3 has 14 residues. CDR3 DNA sequence: TGTGCCAGCAGCAGACAGGGGCGAGGCACTGAAGCTTTCTTT. It specifies CASSRQGRGTEAFF.

J is TRBJ2-7 and V is TRBV5-1; D is tentatively TRBD1 or TRBD2 (6 bases each). V lost 4 bases to trimming and J lost 3 bases, with 20 bases between them. The CDR3 is 16 residues long. CDR1 is SGHRS, CDR2 YFSETQ, per germline. The CDR3 DNA is TGCGCCAGCAGCCCCCGAGGGGGGAGAGGTTTCTACGAGCAGTACTTC. It encodes CASSPRGGRGFYEQYF.

Only a few counts were recorded for this clone. This sequence joins TRBV10-3 and TRBJ2-1; D is uncertain. V lost 5 bases to trimming and J lost 0 bases, with 14 bases between them. The germline V gene encodes CDR1 ENHRY and CDR2 SYGVKD. This CDR3 has 16 amino acids. The CDR3 nucleotides are TGTGCCATCAGTCGGTCCCCGAAGAGCTCCTACAATGAGCAGTTCTTC. Translated: CAISRSPKSSYNEQFF.

This clone was recorded a few times. The V call is TRBV4-2, the J call TRBJ2-6, with TRBD2 identical over 7 bases. This CDR3 contains 16 residues. Germline V lookup: CDR1 LGHNA, CDR2 YNFKEQ. With V trimmed by 2 bases and J by 3 bases, 4 bases remained unmatched. The CDR3 DNA follows: TGTGCCAGCAGCCAATGGGGAGGGAGTGGGGCCAACGTCCTGACTTTC. Amino acids: CASSQWGGSGANVLTF.

This clone was counted between two and nine times. This chain links TRBV5-1 with TRBJ2-7, with 14 bases identical to TRBD2. Germline V gene sequence: CDR1 SGHRS, CDR2 YFSETQ. J was trimmed by 7 bases and V by 4 bases; bases with no gene match: 7. The CDR3 has 15 residues. CDR3 DNA: TGCGCCAGCAGCCGGACTAGCGGGAGGTCGGGAGAGCAGTACTTC. Translating gives CASSRTSGRSGEQYF.